What follows is one T cell receptor beta chain and its context. These data are taken from a study of shared clonotypes between healthy human individuals. Some clones are missing from TCRdb's copy, which holds only in-frame ones; the method was immunoSEQ multiplex PCR. Among millions of clones, about 95% were seen once, and the ten largest hold about 1.1%. V lost 5 bases, J lost 6 bases, and 6 bases stayed unmatched. This CDR3 has 13 residues. The germline gives CDR1 MNHEY, CDR2 SVGAGI. The naive CD8 population came from CD45RO-negative cells selected for CCR7, without terminally differentiated effector memory CD45RA+ cells.

The specimen sequenced was naive CD8+ T cells sorted from blood. The chain uses TRBV6-5 and TRBJ1-1; 7 bases fit TRBD1. The TCR originated in a young man in good health. Here the CDR3 reads CASSQGGAAEAFF. The CDR3 coding sequence is TGTGCCAGCAGTCAAGGGGGCGCGGCTGAAGCTTTCTTT.